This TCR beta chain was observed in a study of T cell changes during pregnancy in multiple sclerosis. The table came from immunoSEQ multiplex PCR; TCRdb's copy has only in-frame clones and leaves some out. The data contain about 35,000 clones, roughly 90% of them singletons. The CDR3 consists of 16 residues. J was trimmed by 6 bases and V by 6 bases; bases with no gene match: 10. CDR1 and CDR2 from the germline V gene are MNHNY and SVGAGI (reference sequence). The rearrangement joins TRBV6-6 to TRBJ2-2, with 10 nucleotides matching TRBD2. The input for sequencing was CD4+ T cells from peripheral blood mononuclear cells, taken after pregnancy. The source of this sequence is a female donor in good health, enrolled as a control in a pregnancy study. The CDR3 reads CASRNPAGGLAGELFF. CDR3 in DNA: TGTGCCAGCAGAAATCCAGCGGGGGGGCTGGCCGGGGAGCTGTTTTTT.